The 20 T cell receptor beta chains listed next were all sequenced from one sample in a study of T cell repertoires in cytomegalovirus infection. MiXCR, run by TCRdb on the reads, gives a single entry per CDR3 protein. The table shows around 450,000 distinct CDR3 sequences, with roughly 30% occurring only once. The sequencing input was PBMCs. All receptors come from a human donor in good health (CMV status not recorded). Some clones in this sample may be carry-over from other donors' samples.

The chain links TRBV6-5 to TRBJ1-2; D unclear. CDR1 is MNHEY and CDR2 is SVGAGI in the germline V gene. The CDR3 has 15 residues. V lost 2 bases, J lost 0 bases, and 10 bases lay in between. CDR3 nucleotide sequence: TGTGCCAGCAGTTACGGAACAGTGACTAACTATGGCTACACCTTC. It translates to CASSYGTVTNYGYTF.

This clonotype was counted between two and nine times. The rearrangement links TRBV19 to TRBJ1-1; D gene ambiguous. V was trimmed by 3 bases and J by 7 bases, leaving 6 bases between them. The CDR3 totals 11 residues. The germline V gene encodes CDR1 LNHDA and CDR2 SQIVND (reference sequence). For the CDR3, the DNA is TGTGCCAGTAGTATGCGGGGTGAAGCTTTCTTT. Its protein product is CASSMRGEAFF. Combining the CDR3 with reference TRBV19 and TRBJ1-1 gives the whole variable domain DGGITQSPKYLFRKEGQNVTLSCEQNLNHDAMYWYRQDPGQGLRLIYYSQIVNDFQKGDIAEGYSVSREKKESFPLTVTSAQKNPTAFYLCASSMRGEAFFGQGTRLTVV.

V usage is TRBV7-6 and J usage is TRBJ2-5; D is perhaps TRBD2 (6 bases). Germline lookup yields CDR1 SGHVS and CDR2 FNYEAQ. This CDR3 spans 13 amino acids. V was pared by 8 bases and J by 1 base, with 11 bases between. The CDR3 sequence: CASGRDSQETQYF. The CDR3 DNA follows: TGTGCCAGCGGCAGGGACTCCCAAGAGACCCAGTACTTC. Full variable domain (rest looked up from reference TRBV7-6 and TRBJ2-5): GAGVSQSPRYKVTKRGQDVALRCDPISGHVSLYWYRQALGQGPEFLTYFNYEAQQDKSGLPNDRFSAERPEGSISTLTIQRTEQRDSAMYRCASGRDSQETQYFGPGTRLLVL.

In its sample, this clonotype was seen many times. CDR3 DNA sequence: TGTGCCAGCAGCTTAACCTTTAGCGGGGCGGAATCCTACAATGAGCAGTTCTTC. Its protein product is CASSLTFSGAESYNEQFF. V gene TRBV7-8 combines with J gene TRBJ2-1, with 8 bases that match TRBD2. Germline V lookup: CDR1 SGHVS, CDR2 FQNEAQ. V lost 2 bases, J lost 1 base, and 10 bases stayed unmatched. There are 18 residues in the CDR3. The full variable domain, rest sourced from reference TRBV7-8 and TRBJ2-1, is GAGVSQSPRYKVAKRGQDVALRCDPISGHVSLFWYQQALGQGPEFLTYFQNEAQLDKSGLPSDRFFAERPEGSVSTLKIQRTQQEDSAVYLCASSLTFSGAESYNEQFFGPGTRLTVL.

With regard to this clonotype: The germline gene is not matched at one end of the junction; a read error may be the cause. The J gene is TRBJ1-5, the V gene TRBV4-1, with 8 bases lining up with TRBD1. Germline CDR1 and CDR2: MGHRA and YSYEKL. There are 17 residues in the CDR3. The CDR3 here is CTSSQGGPSGGGQPQHF. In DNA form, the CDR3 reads TGCACCAGCAGCCAAGGAGGCCCGTCAGGGGGCGGTCAGCCCCAGCATTTT.

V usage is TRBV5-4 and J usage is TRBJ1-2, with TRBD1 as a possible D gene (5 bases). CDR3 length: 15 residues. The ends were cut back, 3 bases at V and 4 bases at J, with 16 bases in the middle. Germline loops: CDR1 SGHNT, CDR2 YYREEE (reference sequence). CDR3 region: CASSSYEGSSYGYTF. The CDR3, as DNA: TGTGCCAGCAGCTCCTATGAGGGGTCTAGCTATGGCTACACCTTC.

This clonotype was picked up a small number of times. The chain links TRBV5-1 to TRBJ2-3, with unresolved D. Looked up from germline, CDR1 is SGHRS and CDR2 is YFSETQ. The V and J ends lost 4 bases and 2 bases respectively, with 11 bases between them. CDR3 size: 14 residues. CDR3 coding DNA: TGCGCCAGCAGCCTGGGAAAAAACACAGATACGCAGTATTTT. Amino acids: CASSLGKNTDTQYF.

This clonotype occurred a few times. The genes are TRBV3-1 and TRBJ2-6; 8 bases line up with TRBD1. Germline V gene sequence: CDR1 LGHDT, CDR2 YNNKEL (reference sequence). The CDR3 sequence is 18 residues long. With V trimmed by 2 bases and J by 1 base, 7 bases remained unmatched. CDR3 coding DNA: TGTGCCAGCAGCCAACGAGCAGGGGGCGAGTCTGGGGCCAACGTCCTGACTTTC. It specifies CASSQRAGGESGANVLTF.

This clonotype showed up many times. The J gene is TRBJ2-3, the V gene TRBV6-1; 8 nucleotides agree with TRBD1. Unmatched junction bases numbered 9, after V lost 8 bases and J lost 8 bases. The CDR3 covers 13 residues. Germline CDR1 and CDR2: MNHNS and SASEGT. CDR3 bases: TGTGCCAGCCCAGGGACAGGTCAGGGTACGCAGTATTTT. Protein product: CASPGTGQGTQYF.

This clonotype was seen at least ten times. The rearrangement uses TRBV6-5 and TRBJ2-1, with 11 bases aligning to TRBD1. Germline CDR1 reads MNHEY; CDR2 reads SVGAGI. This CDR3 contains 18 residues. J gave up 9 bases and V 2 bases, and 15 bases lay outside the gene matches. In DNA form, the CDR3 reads TGTGCCAGCAGTTACCTAAGACCTGGGACAGGGGGGATCAGTGAGCAGTTCTTC. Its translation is CASSYLRPGTGGISEQFF.

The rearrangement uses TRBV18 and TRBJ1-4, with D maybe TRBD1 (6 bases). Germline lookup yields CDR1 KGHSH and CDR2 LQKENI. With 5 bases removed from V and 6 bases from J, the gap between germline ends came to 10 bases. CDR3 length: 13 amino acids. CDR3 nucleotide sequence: TGTGCCAGCTCAACGCCAGGGGATGAAAAACTGTTTTTT. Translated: CASSTPGDEKLFF.

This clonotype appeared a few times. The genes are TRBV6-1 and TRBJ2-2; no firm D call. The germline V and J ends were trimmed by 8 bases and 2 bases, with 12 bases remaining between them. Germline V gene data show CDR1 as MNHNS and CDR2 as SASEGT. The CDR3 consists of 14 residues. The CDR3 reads CASQLDGNTGELFF. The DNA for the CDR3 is TGTGCCAGCCAGCTGGACGGAAACACCGGGGAGCTGTTTTTT.

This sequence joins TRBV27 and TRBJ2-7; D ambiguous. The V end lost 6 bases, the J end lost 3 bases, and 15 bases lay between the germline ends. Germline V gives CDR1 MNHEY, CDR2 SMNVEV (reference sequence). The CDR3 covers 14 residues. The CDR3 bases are TGTGCCAGCAGCCTTACCGGGTGGGGCTACGAGCAGTACTTC. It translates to CASSLTGWGYEQYF.

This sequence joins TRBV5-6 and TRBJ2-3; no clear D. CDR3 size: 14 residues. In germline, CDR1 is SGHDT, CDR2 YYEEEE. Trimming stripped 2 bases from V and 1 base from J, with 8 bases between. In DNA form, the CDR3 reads TGTGCCAGCAGCTTCGTGGGCCGCACAGATACGCAGTATTTT. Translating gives CASSFVGRTDTQYF.

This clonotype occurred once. The CDR3 region is CATSEDSNNEKLFF. For the CDR3, the DNA is TGTGCCACCAGTGAGGATAGCAATAATGAAAAACTGTTTTTT. The genes are TRBV24-1 and TRBJ1-4; D is undetermined. Trimming left V 4 bases short and J 4 bases short, with 9 bases between. This CDR3 contains 14 residues. Germline CDR1 and CDR2: KGHDR and SFDVKD.

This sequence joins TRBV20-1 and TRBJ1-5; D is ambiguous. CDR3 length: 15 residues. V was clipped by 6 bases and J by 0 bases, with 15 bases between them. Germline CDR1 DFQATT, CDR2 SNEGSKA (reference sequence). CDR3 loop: CSAQTEPYSNQPQHF. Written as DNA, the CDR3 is TGCAGTGCGCAGACGGAACCCTATAGCAATCAGCCCCAGCATTTT.

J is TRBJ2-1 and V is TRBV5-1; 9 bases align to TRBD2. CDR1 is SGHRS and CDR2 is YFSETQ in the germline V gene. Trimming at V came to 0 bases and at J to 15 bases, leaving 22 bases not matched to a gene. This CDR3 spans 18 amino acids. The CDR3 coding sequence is TGCGCCAGCAGCTTGGCAGTAGCGGGGGTATCTTACAATGAAGAGGGGTTCTTC. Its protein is CASSLAVAGVSYNEEGFF.

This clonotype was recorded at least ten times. The CDR3 DNA sequence: TGTGCCAGCAGCTCCCCCCTCAGACAGGGGGCGCGGGAGAGAGATACGCAGTATTTT. Translating it yields CASSSPLRQGARERDTQYF. V gene TRBV7-2 combines with J gene TRBJ2-3, with 10 bases that match TRBD1. V lost 4 bases and J lost 5; bases outside the gene matches: 18. Germline CDR1 and CDR2: SGHTA and FQGNSA. CDR3 size: 19 residues.

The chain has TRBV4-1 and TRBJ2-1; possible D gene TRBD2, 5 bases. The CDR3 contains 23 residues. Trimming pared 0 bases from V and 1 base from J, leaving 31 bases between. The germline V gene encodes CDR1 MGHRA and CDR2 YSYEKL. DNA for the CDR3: TGCGCCAGCAGCCAAGACCGCCCTAAAGTTGGGAGAACTCGGCTCGGGTCCTACAATGAGCAGTTCTTC. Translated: CASSQDRPKVGRTRLGSYNEQFF.

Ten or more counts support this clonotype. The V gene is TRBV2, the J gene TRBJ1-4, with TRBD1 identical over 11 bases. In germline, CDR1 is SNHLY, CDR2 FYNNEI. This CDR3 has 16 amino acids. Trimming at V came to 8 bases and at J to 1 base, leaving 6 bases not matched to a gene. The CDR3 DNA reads TGTGCCAGCCGTTCGGGGACAGGGGGAACTAATGAAAAACTGTTTTTT. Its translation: CASRSGTGGTNEKLFF. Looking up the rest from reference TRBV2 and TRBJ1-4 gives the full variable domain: EPEVTQTPSHQVTQMGQEVILRCVPISNHLYFYWYRQILGQKVEFLVSFYNNEISEKSEIFDDQFSVERPDGSNFTLKIRSTKLEDSAMYFCASRSGTGGTNEKLFFGSGTQLSVL.